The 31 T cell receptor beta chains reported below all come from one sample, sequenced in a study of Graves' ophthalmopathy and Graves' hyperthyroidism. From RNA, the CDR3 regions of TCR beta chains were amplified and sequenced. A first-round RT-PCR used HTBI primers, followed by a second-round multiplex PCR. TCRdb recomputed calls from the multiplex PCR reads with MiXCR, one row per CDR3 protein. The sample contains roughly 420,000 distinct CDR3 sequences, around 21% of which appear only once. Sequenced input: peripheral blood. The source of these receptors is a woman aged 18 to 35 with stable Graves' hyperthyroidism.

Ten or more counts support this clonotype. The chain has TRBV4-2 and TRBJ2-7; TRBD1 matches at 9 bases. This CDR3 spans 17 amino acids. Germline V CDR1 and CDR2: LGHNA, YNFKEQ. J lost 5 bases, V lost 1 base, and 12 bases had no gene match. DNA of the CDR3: TGTGCCAGCAGCCAAGTAGTATCGGGGACAGGGATGAACGAGCAGTACTTC. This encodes CASSQVVSGTGMNEQYF.

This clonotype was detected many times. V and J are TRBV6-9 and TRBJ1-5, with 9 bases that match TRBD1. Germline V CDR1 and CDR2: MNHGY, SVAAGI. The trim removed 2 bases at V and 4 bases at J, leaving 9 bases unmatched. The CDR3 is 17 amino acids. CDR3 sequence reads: CASSYPGRDRVNQPQHF. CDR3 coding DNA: TGTGCCAGCAGTTATCCTGGCCGGGACAGGGTAAATCAGCCCCAGCATTTT.

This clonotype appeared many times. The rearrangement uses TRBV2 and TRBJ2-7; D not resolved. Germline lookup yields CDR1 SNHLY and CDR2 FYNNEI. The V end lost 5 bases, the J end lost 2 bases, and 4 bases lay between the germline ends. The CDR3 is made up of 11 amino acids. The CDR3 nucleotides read TGTGCCAGCAGTACGACCTACGAGCAGTACTTC. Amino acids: CASSTTYEQYF. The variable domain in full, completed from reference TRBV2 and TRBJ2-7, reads EPEVTQTPSHQVTQMGQEVILRCVPISNHLYFYWYRQILGQKVEFLVSFYNNEISEKSEIFDDQFSVERPDGSNFTLKIRSTKLEDSAMYFCASSTTYEQYFGPGTRLTVT.

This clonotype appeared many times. Here the CDR3 reads CATSSEGQGSYEQYF. The CDR3 DNA sequence: TGTGCCACCAGCTCGGAAGGACAGGGTAGCTACGAGCAGTACTTC. This sequence joins TRBV15 and TRBJ2-7; 8 bases agree with TRBD1. The germline V gene has CDR1 LNHNV and CDR2 YYDKDF (reference sequence). The CDR3 spans 15 residues. Germline trimming cut 5 bases from V and 3 bases from J; bases unmatched to any gene: 9.

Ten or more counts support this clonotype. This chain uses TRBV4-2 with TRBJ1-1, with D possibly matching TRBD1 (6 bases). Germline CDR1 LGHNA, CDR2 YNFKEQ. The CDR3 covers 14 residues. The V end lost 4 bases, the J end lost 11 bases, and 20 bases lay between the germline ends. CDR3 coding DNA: TGTGCCAGCAGCCCCATGGGGGGGCGGAGTAGTGCTTTCTTT. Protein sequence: CASSPMGGRSSAFF.

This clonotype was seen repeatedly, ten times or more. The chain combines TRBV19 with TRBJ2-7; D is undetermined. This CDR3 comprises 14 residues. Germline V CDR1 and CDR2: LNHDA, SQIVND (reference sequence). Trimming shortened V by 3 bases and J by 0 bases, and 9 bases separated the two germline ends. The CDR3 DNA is TGTGCCAGTAGTATCACTGGGAACTCCTACGAGCAGTACTTC. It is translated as CASSITGNSYEQYF.

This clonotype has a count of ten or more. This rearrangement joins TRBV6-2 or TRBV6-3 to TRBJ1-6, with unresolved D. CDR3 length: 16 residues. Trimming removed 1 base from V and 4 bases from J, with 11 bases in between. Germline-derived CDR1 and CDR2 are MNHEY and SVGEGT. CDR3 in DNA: TGTGCCAGCAGTTACTTGACGGCGAGATATAATTCACCCCTCCACTTT. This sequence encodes CASSYLTARYNSPLHF.

CDR3 DNA: TGTGCCAGCACCCAGACCGCCTACGAGCAGTACTTC. The encoded protein is CASTQTAYEQYF. The chain combines TRBV28 with TRBJ2-7, with unresolved D. With 7 bases removed from V and 2 bases from J, the gap between germline ends came to 9 bases. There are 12 residues in the CDR3. Germline V gives CDR1 MDHEN, CDR2 SYDVKM.

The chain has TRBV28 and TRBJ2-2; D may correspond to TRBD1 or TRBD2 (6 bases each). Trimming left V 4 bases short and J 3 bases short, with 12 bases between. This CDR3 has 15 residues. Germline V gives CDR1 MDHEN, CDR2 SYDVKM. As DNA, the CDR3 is TGTGCCAGCAGTTCGGGGGCGCGGGACACCGGGGAGCTGTTTTTT. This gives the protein CASSSGARDTGELFF.

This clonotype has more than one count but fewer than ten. CDR3 nucleotide sequence: TGTGCCAGCAGCCAATTCTTGGGGGGCTACGAGCAGTACTTC. It translates to CASSQFLGGYEQYF. V and J are TRBV3-1 and TRBJ2-7; D is possibly TRBD2 (6 bases). Deletions cut 2 bases from V and 3 bases from J, with 11 bases between. CDR3 length equals 14 residues. Germline CDR1 LGHDT, CDR2 YNNKEL (reference sequence).

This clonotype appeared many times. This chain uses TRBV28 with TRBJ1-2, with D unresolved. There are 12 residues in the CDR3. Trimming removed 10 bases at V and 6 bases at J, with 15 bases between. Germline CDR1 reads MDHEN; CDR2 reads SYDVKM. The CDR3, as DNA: TGTGCCATCACTGGGCGTCCAAATGGCTACACCTTC. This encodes CAITGRPNGYTF.

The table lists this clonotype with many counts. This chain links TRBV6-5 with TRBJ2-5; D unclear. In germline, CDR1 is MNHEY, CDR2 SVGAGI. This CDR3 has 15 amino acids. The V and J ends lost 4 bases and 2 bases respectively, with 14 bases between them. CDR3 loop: CASSLLSIGQETQYF. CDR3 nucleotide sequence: TGTGCCAGCAGTTTACTTAGTATCGGGCAAGAGACCCAGTACTTC.

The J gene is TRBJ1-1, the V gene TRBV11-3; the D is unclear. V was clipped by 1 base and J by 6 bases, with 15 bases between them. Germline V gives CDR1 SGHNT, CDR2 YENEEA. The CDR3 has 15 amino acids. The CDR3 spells CASSLGTVSRSEAFF. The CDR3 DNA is TGTGCCAGCAGCTTAGGTACAGTAAGTCGCTCTGAAGCTTTCTTT.

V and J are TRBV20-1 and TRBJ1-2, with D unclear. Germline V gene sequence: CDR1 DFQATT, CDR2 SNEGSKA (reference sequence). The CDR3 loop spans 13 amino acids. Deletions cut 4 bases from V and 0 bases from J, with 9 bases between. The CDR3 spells CSANHGANYGYTF. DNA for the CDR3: TGCAGTGCTAATCATGGAGCTAACTATGGCTACACCTTC.

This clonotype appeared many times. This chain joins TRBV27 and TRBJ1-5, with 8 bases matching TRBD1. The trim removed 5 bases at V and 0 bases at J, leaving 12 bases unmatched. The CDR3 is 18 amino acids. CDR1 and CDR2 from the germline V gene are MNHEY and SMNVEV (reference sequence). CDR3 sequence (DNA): TGTGCCAGCAGTAGATCCGGGACAGGCTATAATAGCAATCAGCCCCAGCATTTT. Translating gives CASSRSGTGYNSNQPQHF.

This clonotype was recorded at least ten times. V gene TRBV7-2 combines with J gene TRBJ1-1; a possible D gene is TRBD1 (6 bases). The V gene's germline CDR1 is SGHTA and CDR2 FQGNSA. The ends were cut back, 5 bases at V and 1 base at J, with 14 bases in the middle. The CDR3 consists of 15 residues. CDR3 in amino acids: CASSLMGHKNTEAFF. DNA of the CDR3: TGTGCCAGCAGCCTAATGGGACACAAGAACACTGAAGCTTTCTTT.

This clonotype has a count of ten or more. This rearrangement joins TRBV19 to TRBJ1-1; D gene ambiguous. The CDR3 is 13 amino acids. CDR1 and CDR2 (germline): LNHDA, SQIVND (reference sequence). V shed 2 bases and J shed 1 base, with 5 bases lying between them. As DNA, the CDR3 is TGTGCCAGTAGTATACGAGGGAACACTGAAGCTTTCTTT. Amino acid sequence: CASSIRGNTEAFF.

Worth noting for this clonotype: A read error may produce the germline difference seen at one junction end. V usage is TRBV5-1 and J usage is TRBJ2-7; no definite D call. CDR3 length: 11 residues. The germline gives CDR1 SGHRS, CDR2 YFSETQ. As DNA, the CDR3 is TGCGCCAGCATCTCTGGGTACGATCAGTACTTC. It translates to CASISGYDQYF. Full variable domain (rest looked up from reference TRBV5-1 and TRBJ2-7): KAGVTQTPRYLIKTRGQQVTLSCSPISGHRSVSWYQQTPGQGLQFLFEYFSETQRNKGNFPGRFSGRQFSNSRSEMNVSTLELGDSALYLCASISGYDQYFGPGTRLTVT.

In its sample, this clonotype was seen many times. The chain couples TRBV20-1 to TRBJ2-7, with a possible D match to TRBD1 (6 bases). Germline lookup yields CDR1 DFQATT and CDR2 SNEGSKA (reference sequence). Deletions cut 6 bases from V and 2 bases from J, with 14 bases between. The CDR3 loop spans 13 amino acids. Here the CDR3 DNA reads TGCAGTGCGGTCCGGGACACCCCCTACGAGCAGTACTTC. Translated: CSAVRDTPYEQYF.

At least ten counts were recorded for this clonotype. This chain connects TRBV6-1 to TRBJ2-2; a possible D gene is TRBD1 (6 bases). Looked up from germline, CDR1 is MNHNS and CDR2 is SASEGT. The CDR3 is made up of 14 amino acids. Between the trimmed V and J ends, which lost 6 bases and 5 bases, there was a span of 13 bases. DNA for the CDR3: TGTGCCAGCAGAGGGGGACGGACGACCGGGGAGCTGTTTTTT. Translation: CASRGGRTTGELFF.

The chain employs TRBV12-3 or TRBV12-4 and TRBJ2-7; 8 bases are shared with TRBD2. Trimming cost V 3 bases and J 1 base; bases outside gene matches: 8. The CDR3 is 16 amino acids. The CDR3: CASSFQRGPSSYEQYF. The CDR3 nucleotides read TGTGCCAGCAGTTTTCAGCGGGGGCCCTCATCCTACGAGCAGTACTTC.

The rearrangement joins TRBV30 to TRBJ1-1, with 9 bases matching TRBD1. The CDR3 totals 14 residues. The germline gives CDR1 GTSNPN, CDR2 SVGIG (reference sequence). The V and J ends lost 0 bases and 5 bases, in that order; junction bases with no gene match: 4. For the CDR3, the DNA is TGTGCCTGGAGTGTGACAGGGGGACGGACTGAAGCTTTCTTT. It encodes CAWSVTGGRTEAFF.

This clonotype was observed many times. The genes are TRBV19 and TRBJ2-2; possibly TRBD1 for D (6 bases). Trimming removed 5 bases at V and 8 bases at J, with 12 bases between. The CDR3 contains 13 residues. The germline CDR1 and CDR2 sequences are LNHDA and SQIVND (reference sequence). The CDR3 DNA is TGTGCCAGTAGTGTCGGGACATCGGGGGAGCTGTTTTTT. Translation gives CASSVGTSGELFF. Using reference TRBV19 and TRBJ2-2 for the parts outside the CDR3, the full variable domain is DGGITQSPKYLFRKEGQNVTLSCEQNLNHDAMYWYRQDPGQGLRLIYYSQIVNDFQKGDIAEGYSVSREKKESFPLTVTSAQKNPTAFYLCASSVGTSGELFFGEGSRLTVL.

The CDR3 DNA is TGCGCCAGCAGCCAAAACCTCCCCGCGGCCGGGGAGCTGTTTTTT. This codes for CASSQNLPAAGELFF. The chain combines TRBV4-3 with TRBJ2-2; no definite D call. The V end lost 2 bases, the J end lost 6 bases, and 13 bases lay between the germline ends. Germline lookup yields CDR1 LGHNA and CDR2 YSLEER. The CDR3 contains 15 residues.

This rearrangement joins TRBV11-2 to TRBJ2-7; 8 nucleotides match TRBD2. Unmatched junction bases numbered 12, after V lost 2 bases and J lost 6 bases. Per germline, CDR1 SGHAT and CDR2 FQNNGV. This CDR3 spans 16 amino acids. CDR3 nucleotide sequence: TGTGCCAGCAGCTTACGGGTAGCGGGAATTAAAGGCGAGCAGTACTTC. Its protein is CASSLRVAGIKGEQYF.

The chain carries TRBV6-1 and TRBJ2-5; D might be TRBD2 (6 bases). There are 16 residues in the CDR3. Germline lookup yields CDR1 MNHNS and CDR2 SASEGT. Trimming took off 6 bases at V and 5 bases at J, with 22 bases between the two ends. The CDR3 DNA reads TGTGCCAGCAGGGGTTGGGCTAGCGTGGGTTGGGAGACCCAGTACTTC. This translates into CASRGWASVGWETQYF.

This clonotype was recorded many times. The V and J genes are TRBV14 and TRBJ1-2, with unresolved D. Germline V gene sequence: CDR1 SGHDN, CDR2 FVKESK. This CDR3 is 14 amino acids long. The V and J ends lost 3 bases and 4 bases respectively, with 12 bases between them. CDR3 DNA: TGTGCCAGCAGCCAGGACCGCGTTGGCTATGGCTACACCTTC. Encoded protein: CASSQDRVGYGYTF. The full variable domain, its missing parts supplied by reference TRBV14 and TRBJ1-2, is EAGVTQFPSHSVIEKGQTVTLRCDPISGHDNLYWYRRVMGKEIKFLLHFVKESKQDESGMPNNRFLAERTGGTYSTLKVQPAELEDSGVYFCASSQDRVGYGYTFGSGTRLTVV.

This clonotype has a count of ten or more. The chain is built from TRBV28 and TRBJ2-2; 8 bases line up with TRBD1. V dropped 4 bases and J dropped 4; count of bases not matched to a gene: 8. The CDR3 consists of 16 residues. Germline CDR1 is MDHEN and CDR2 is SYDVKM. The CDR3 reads CASSWTGLGGTGELFF. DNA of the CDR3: TGTGCCAGCAGTTGGACAGGGCTCGGTGGCACCGGGGAGCTGTTTTTT.

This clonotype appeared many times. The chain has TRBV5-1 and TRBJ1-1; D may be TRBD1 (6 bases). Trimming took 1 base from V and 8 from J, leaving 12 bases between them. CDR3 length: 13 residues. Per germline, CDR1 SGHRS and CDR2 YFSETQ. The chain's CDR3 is CASSLLPGAEAFF. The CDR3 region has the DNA TGCGCCAGCAGCTTGTTGCCAGGGGCAGAAGCTTTCTTT.

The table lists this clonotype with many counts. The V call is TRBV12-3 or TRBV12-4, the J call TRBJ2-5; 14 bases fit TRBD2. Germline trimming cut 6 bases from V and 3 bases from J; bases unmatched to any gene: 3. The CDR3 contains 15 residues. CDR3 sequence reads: CASRSGLAGEETQYF. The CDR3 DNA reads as TGTGCCAGCAGGTCGGGACTAGCGGGGGAAGAGACCCAGTACTTC.

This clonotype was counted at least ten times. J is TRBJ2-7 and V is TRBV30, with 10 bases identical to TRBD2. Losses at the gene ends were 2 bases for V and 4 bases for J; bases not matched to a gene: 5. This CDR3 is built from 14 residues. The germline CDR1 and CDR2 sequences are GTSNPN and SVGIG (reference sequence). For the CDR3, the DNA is TGTGCCTGGAGTAGGACTAGCGGTCTTTACGAGCAGTACTTC. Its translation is CAWSRTSGLYEQYF. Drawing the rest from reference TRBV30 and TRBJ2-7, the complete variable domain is SQTIHQWPATLVQPVGSPLSLECTVEGTSNPNLYWYRQAAGRGLQLLFYSVGIGQISSEVPQNLSASRPQDRQFILSSKKLLLSDSGFYLCAWSRTSGLYEQYFGPGTRLTVT.